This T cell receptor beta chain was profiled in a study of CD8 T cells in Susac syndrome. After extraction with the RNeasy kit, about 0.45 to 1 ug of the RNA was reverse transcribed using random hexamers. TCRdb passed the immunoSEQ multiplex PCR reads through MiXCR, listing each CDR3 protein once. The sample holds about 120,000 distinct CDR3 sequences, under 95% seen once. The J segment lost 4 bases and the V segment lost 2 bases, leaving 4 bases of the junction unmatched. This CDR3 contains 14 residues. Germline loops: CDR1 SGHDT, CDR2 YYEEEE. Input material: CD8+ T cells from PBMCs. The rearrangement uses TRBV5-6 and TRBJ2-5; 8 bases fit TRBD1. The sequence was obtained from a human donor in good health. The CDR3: CASSFDRGRETQYF. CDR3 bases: TGTGCCAGCAGCTTCGACAGGGGTAGAGAGACCCAGTACTTC. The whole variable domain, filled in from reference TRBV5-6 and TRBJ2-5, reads DAGVTQSPTHLIKTRGQQVTLRCSPKSGHDTVSWYQQALGQGPQFIFQYYEEEERQRGNFPDRFSGHQFPNYSSELNVNALLLGDSALYLCASSFDRGRETQYFGPGTRLLVL.